The rows below give T cell receptor beta chains drawn from one sample of a study of T cells in localized non-small cell lung cancer. Data came from immunoSEQ multiplex PCR; TCRdb stores just in-frame clones and leaves some out. The data show some 52,000 clones, around 81% seen once. The sample was PBMCs, taken before any cancer treatment. These receptors all stem from a woman aged 35-75 years with stage II lung adenocarcinoma. Both conserved end residues are part of each CDR3. A D gene is named only where the DNA matches it firmly. The listing skips clone size in some rows; elsewhere it reads once, few, many or a size class.

D,size,J,V,CDR3,DNA
TRBD2,NA,TRBJ2-5,TRBV7-9,CASSLIGGGAQETQYF,TGTGCCAGCAGCTTAATCGGCGGGGGGGCTCAAGAGACCCAGTACTTC
TRBD2,NA,TRBJ2-7,TRBV4-2,CASSQESSGGVYEQYF,TGTGCCAGCAGCCAAGAGTCTAGCGGGGGGGTTTACGAGCAGTACTTC
NA,NA,TRBJ1-1,TRBV28,CASSLGENTEAFF,TGTGCCAGCAGTTTAGGGGAGAACACTGAAGCTTTCTTT
NA,few,TRBJ1-3,TRBV4-1,CASTPGLSGNTIYF,TGCGCCAGCACCCCCGGCCTGAGCGGAAACACCATATATTTT
TRBD1,NA,TRBJ2-7,TRBV29-1,CSVAADRAGEQYF,TGCAGCGTCGCGGCTGACAGGGCGGGCGAGCAGTACTTC
NA,NA,TRBJ2-7,TRBV7-2,CASSPGGDEQYF,TGTGCCAGCAGTCCCGGAGGGGATGAGCAGTACTTC
NA,NA,TRBJ1-5,TRBV2,CASSDSPGYQPQHF,TGTGCCAGCAGTGATTCCCCAGGGTATCAGCCCCAGCATTTT
TRBD1,NA,TRBJ2-3,TRBV9,CASSHTRQGITDTQYF,TGTGCCAGCAGCCATACCCGACAGGGAATCACAGATACGCAGTATTTT
NA,NA,TRBJ2-7,TRBV6-5,CASSSGSYEQYF,TGTGCCAGCAGTTCGGGGTCCTACGAGCAGTACTTC
NA,NA,TRBJ1-6,TRBV25-1,CASSEYDSSYNSPLHF,TGTGCCAGCAGTGAATATGACAGCTCCTATAATTCACCCCTCCACTTT
NA,NA,TRBJ1-1,TRBV6-5,CASSSKGGGGTEAFF,TGTGCCAGCAGCTCGAAGGGCGGGGGGGGTACTGAAGCTTTCTTT
NA,NA,TRBJ1-1,TRBV7-9,CASSLNTGPNTEAFF,TGTGCCAGCAGCTTAAACACGGGGCCGAACACTGAAGCTTTCTTT
TRBD2,NA,TRBJ2-4,TRBV7-2,CASSLRPSGGSYIQYF,TGTGCCAGCAGCTTGAGGCCTAGCGGGGGGTCGTACATTCAGTACTTC
NA,NA,TRBJ1-1,TRBV7-9,CASIARRFGPAEAFF,TGTGCCAGCATAGCCAGGCGCTTTGGCCCGGCAGAAGCTTTCTTT
NA,NA,TRBJ2-7,TRBV6-1,CASTHYSYEQYF,TGTGCCAGCACCCACTACTCCTACGAGCAGTACTTC
NA,NA,TRBJ2-1,TRBV7-2,CASSSFGEVNEQFF,TGTGCCAGCAGCTCCTTCGGGGAGGTTAATGAGCAGTTCTTC
TRBD1,NA,TRBJ1-1,TRBV4-1,CASSRTGGNYMNTEAFF,TGCGCCAGCAGCCGGACAGGGGGCAACTACATGAACACTGAAGCTTTCTTT
NA,NA,TRBJ1-1,TRBV13,CASSPGQSLNTEAFF,TGTGCCAGCAGCCCAGGCCAGTCTTTGAACACTGAAGCTTTCTTT
NA,few,TRBJ1-5,TRBV30,CAWSEDIGNQPQHF,TGTGCCTGGAGCGAAGACATCGGCAATCAGCCCCAGCATTTT
NA,few,TRBJ2-6,TRBV30,CAWSPPDRFANVLTF,TGTGCCTGGAGCCCACCCGACAGGTTCGCCAACGTCCTGACTTTC
TRBD2,NA,TRBJ2-1,TRBV2,CASSSSGTYNEQFF,TGTGCCAGCAGTTCTAGCGGCACCTACAATGAGCAGTTCTTC
NA,NA,TRBJ1-1,TRBV19,CASSPARRRGAEAFF,TGTGCCAGTAGTCCGGCTCGACGGAGGGGCGCTGAAGCTTTCTTT
TRBD1,NA,TRBJ2-2,TRBV4-2,CASSQLDRDTGELFF,TGTGCCAGCAGCCAGCTCGACAGGGACACCGGGGAGCTGTTTTTT
NA,NA,TRBJ2-3,TRBV19,CASSISSGTDTQYF,TGTGCCAGTAGTATCTCTAGCGGCACAGATACGCAGTATTTT
TRBD1,NA,TRBJ1-3,TRBV18,CASSRGQGAGNTIYF,TGTGCCAGCTCACGAGGACAGGGGGCTGGAAACACCATATATTTT
NA,few,TRBJ2-1,TRBV6-6,CASSYVHRAEQFF,TGTGCCAGCAGTTACGTCCATCGGGCAGAGCAGTTCTTC
NA,NA,TRBJ2-1,TRBV9,CASSVDGLTGRVANEQFF,TGTGCCAGCAGCGTAGACGGGCTCACGGGACGGGTCGCCAATGAGCAGTTCTTC
NA,NA,TRBJ1-6,TRBV7-8,CASSLRAGANSPLHF,TGTGCCAGCAGCTTAAGGGCAGGAGCTAATTCACCCCTCCACTTT
NA,NA,TRBJ1-2,TRBV6-1,CASSHYGYTF,TGTGCCAGCAGTCACTATGGCTACACCTTC
NA,NA,TRBJ2-5,TRBV7-9,CASCMATASGGTQYF,TGTGCCAGCTGCATGGCAACGGCATCCGGGGGGACCCAGTACTTC
NA,NA,TRBJ1-2,TRBV4-1,CASSSMGPGLPRSYTF,TGCGCCAGCAGCTCCATGGGCCCCGGACTCCCTCGAAGCTACACCTTC
TRBD2,few,TRBJ2-5,TRBV7-9,CASSLLAGGLTQYF,TGTGCCAGCAGCTTACTAGCGGGTGGCTTGACCCAGTACTTC
TRBD1,NA,TRBJ1-5,TRBV30,CAWSVQGRMQPQHF,TGTGCCTGGAGTGTACAGGGGCGGATGCAGCCCCAGCATTTT
NA,NA,TRBJ2-7,TRBV30,CAWSEGFSYEQYF,TGTGCCTGGAGTGAAGGTTTCTCCTACGAGCAGTACTTC
NA,NA,TRBJ2-1,TRBV19,CASSISGYNEQFF,TGTGCCAGTAGTATATCGGGTTACAATGAGCAGTTCTTC
TRBD1,NA,TRBJ2-5,TRBV7-2,CASSRQGIAKTQYF,TGTGCCAGCAGCAGACAGGGAATTGCGAAGACCCAGTACTTC
NA,NA,TRBJ1-6,TRBV7-2,CASSSMAGYNSPLHF,TGTGCCAGCAGCTCCATGGCGGGTTATAATTCACCCCTCCACTTT
NA,NA,TRBJ2-7,TRBV28,CASSLGGSSYEQYF,TGTGCCAGCAGTTTAGGGGGCAGCTCCTACGAGCAGTACTTC
TRBD2,NA,TRBJ2-3,TRBV13,CASSLAGGSRTDTQYF,TGTGCCAGCAGCTTAGCGGGGGGTTCTCGCACAGATACGCAGTATTTT
NA,once,TRBJ2-1,TRBV30,CAFGTGVYNEQFF,TGTGCCTTCGGGACTGGGGTGTACAATGAGCAGTTCTTC
NA,NA,TRBJ1-2,TRBV5-1,CASYGPTDGYTF,TGCGCCAGCTACGGTCCAACGGATGGCTACACCTTC
NA,NA,TRBJ2-3,TRBV4-3,CASSHLDSGGAGDTQYF,TGCGCCAGCAGCCACCTGGATTCGGGGGGCGCGGGAGATACGCAGTATTTT
NA,NA,TRBJ1-5,TRBV6-5,CASSRRGGNQPQHF,TGTGCCAGCAGTCGTAGGGGGGGGAATCAGCCCCAGCATTTT
TRBD1,NA,TRBJ1-2,TRBV6-5,CASSYSIGTDDYGYTF,TGTGCCAGCAGTTACTCGATTGGGACAGATGACTATGGCTACACCTTC
NA,NA,TRBJ1-5,TRBV6-6,CASSLQGNQPQHF,TGTGCCAGCAGCTTACAGGGTAATCAGCCCCAGCATTTT
NA,NA,TRBJ2-7,TRBV28,CAIQEGRGTEQYF,TGTGCCATCCAAGAGGGACGGGGCACCGAGCAGTACTTC
TRBD1,NA,TRBJ1-2,TRBV29-1,CSVPRGQGYGYTF,TGCAGCGTCCCGCGAGGACAGGGGTATGGCTACACCTTC
NA,NA,TRBJ1-5,TRBV7-8,CASSLVPVGGDQPQHF,TGTGCCAGCAGCTTAGTCCCAGTCGGTGGGGATCAGCCCCAGCATTTT
NA,NA,TRBJ1-2,TRBV6-1,CASQLVDYGYTF,TGTGCCAGCCAGCTGGTGGACTATGGCTACACCTTC
NA,NA,TRBJ1-4,TRBV6-1,CASSVFGGIPTNEKLFF,TGTGCCAGCAGTGTGTTTGGTGGGATCCCCACTAATGAAAAACTGTTTTTT
TRBD1,NA,TRBJ2-1,TRBV4-3,CASSQKTGGDLFF,TGCGCCAGCAGCCAAAAGACAGGGGGCGACTTGTTCTTC
TRBD1,NA,TRBJ1-4,TRBV18,CASSPRTGYNEKLFF,TGTGCCAGCTCACCACGGACAGGGTACAATGAAAAACTGTTTTTT
NA,NA,TRBJ1-2,TRBV7-2,CASSWGEGYTF,TGTGCCAGCAGCTGGGGGGAAGGCTACACCTTC
NA,NA,TRBJ1-3,TRBV5-4,CASSFRQDLSGNTIYF,TGTGCCAGCAGCTTTCGACAGGACCTCTCTGGAAACACCATATATTTT
NA,NA,TRBJ2-1,TRBV27,CASSFPGGGLYNEQFF,TGTGCCAGCAGTTTCCCTGGCGGGGGCTTATACAATGAGCAGTTCTTC
TRBD1,NA,TRBJ1-5,TRBV28,CASSRSTGPKNQPQHF,TGTGCCAGCAGTCGCTCGACAGGGCCTAAAAATCAGCCCCAGCATTTT
NA,NA,TRBJ2-1,TRBV14,CASSQGGSGQDNEQFF,TGTGCCAGCAGCCAAGGGGGATCCGGACAAGACAATGAGCAGTTCTTC